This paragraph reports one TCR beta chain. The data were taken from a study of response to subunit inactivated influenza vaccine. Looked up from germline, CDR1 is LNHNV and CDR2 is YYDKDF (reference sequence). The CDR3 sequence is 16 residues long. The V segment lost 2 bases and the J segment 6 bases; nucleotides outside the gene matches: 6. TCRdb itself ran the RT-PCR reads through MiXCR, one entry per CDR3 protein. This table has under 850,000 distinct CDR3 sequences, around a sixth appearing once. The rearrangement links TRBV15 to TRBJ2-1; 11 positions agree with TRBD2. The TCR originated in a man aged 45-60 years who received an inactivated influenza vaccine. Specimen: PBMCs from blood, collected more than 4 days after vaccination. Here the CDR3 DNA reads TGTGCCACCAGCAGACTAGCGGGGGGCTCGGGCAATGAGCAGTTCTTC. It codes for CATSRLAGGSGNEQFF.